This TCR beta chain was captured in a study of lymphopenia after photon versus proton radiotherapy. Findings and limits, study-wide: Relative stability marked proton patients; photon patients lost diversity and naive cells.

Trimming stripped 0 bases from V and 1 base from J, with 14 bases between. There are 17 residues in the CDR3. Germline V gene lookup returns CDR1 MNHNS and CDR2 SASEGT. As regards this clone: Its antigen is unidentified.

Only in-frame clones appear in the TCRdb table, and some are missing; sequencing was by immunoSEQ multiplex PCR. The sample consists of 65,000 to 85,000 clones, 92% of them appearing once. The sequence was collected from a woman between 40 and 50 years old with cholangiocarcinoma. The sample in question was peripheral blood, obtained from a patient treated with photon-based radiotherapy. The rearrangement joins TRBV6-1 to TRBJ2-3; D is possibly TRBD2 (5 bases). The CDR3: CASSEARRTVGTDTQYF. The CDR3 coding sequence is TGTGCCAGCAGTGAAGCGCGGAGGACGGTTGGCACAGATACGCAGTATTTT.